Below, 26 T cell receptor beta chains from the same sample are listed, as sequenced in a study of response to subunit inactivated influenza vaccine. TCRdb re-derived calls from the RT-PCR reads in MiXCR, one entry per CDR3 protein. The repertoire holds more than 550,000 distinct CDR3 sequences, around 10% seen once, with approximately 11% in the top ten. These data are also associated with another study on T cells expressing NK-cell markers. That report adds: UMIs accompanied the 5'RACE template switching by which TCR beta cDNA was made.

The specimen was PBMCs from blood, collected on the day of vaccination. These receptors originate from a man between 50 and 59 years old who received an inactivated influenza vaccine.

This clonotype was seen at least ten times. The chain employs TRBV7-9 and TRBJ2-7, with TRBD1 matching over 7 bases. The CDR3 has 13 residues. CDR1 is SEHNR and CDR2 is FQNEAQ in the germline V gene (reference sequence). V lost 3 bases and J lost 6; bases outside the gene matches: 5. CDR3 loop: CASSFSDRAEQYF. In DNA form, the CDR3 reads TGTGCCAGCAGCTTCTCCGACAGGGCCGAGCAGTACTTC.

V usage is TRBV7-8 and J usage is TRBJ2-7; maybe TRBD2 (6 bases). This CDR3 contains 13 residues. V gave up 6 bases and J gave up 2 bases, with 11 bases separating them. CDR1 and CDR2 (germline): SGHVS, FQNEAQ. CDR3 region: CASRFGGAYEQYF. The CDR3, as DNA: TGTGCCAGCAGGTTCGGGGGAGCCTACGAGCAGTACTTC.

This rearrangement joins TRBV15 to TRBJ2-4; D gene ambiguous. The CDR3 has 12 amino acids. Trimming shortened V by 0 bases and J by 9 bases, and 6 bases separated the two germline ends. CDR1 is LNHNV, CDR2 YYDKDF, per germline (reference sequence). The CDR3 region has the DNA TGTGCCACCAGCAGAGATAGCAGCATTCAGTACTTC. Residues: CATSRDSSIQYF.

This clonotype has a count of ten or more. The V and J genes are TRBV19 and TRBJ2-1, with 7 bases matching TRBD1. The CDR3 spans 15 residues. Per germline, CDR1 LNHDA and CDR2 SQIVND (reference sequence). V was pared by 6 bases and J by 2 bases, with 7 bases of the junction left unmatched. The CDR3 is CASRKSGTAYNEQFF. The CDR3 region has the DNA TGTGCCAGTAGGAAGTCCGGGACAGCCTACAATGAGCAGTTCTTC. Drawing the rest from reference TRBV19 and TRBJ2-1, the complete variable domain is DGGITQSPKYLFRKEGQNVTLSCEQNLNHDAMYWYRQDPGQGLRLIYYSQIVNDFQKGDIAEGYSVSREKKESFPLTVTSAQKNPTAFYLCASRKSGTAYNEQFFGPGTRLTVL.

This clonotype was seen only a few times. A read error may explain this, as a much larger clone is one base away. V usage is TRBV10-3 and J usage is TRBJ2-3; 9 bases match TRBD1. This CDR3 is built from 14 residues. Trimming took 4 bases from V and 1 from J; bases not matched to a gene: 0. Germline V gives CDR1 ENHRY, CDR2 SYGVKD. The CDR3 DNA reads as TGTGCCATCAGTGGGACAGGGGGCACAGATACGCAGTATTTT. The encoded protein is CAISGTGGTDTQYF.

V usage is TRBV3-1 and J usage is TRBJ2-3, with 9 bases that match TRBD2. The V gene's germline CDR1 is LGHDT and CDR2 YNNKEL (reference sequence). The CDR3 contains 17 residues. V shed 5 bases and J 2 bases; nucleotides not matched to a gene: 11. CDR3: CASSARLAADNTDTQYF. The CDR3 bases are TGTGCCAGCAGCGCCCGACTAGCGGCCGACAACACAGATACGCAGTATTTT.

This clonotype has at least ten counts. This chain uses TRBV15 with TRBJ2-7, with 11 bases matching TRBD1. The J segment lost 7 bases and the V segment lost 4 bases, leaving 6 bases of the junction unmatched. The CDR3 has 14 amino acids. Germline V lookup: CDR1 LNHNV, CDR2 YYDKDF (reference sequence). DNA of the CDR3: TGTGCCACCAGCACAGGACAGGGGGCACGGGAGCAGTACTTC. Protein sequence: CATSTGQGAREQYF.

There are a few counts of this clonotype. This chain joins TRBV6-5 and TRBJ1-2; the D gene is possibly TRBD1 (5 bases). Germline V gives CDR1 MNHEY, CDR2 SVGAGI. The CDR3 contains 14 residues. With 2 bases removed from V and 6 bases from J, the gap between germline ends came to 13 bases. The CDR3 nucleotides read TGTGCCAGCAGTTACGCCGGACAAGGCCATGGCTACACCTTC. Translation gives CASSYAGQGHGYTF.

The rearrangement uses TRBV4-1 and TRBJ2-7; D may be TRBD1 or TRBD2 (5 bases each). CDR1 is MGHRA, CDR2 YSYEKL, per germline. V was shortened by 1 base and J by 5 bases, with 18 bases between the two germline ends. This CDR3 region has 16 residues. The CDR3 reads CASSQGWGNGRDEQYF. As DNA, the CDR3 is TGCGCCAGCAGCCAAGGATGGGGGAACGGTAGGGACGAGCAGTACTTC.

The chain employs TRBV12-3 or TRBV12-4 and TRBJ2-3; D may correspond to TRBD1 or TRBD2 (5 bases each). There are 16 residues in the CDR3. With 6 bases removed from V and 6 bases from J, the gap between germline ends came to 22 bases. The chain's CDR3 is CASSPLGTPRRDTQYF. CDR3 nucleotide sequence: TGTGCCAGCAGCCCCCTAGGGACCCCGCGAAGGGATACGCAGTATTTT.

The chain carries TRBV5-1 and TRBJ2-3, with D tentatively TRBD2 (6 bases). This CDR3 region has 16 residues. V gave up 3 bases and J gave up 2 bases, with 16 bases separating them. CDR1 is SGHRS, CDR2 YFSETQ, per germline. The CDR3: CASSSSLAGTTDTQYF. The CDR3 DNA reads TGCGCCAGCAGCTCCTCCTTGGCGGGGACCACAGATACGCAGTATTTT.

The chain employs TRBV6-1 and TRBJ2-7, with 9 positions matching TRBD2. Germline values: CDR1 MNHNS, CDR2 SASEGT. CDR3 length: 15 residues. The V gene end was trimmed by 9 bases and the J gene end by 2 bases; junction bases not matched to a gene: 11. In DNA form, the CDR3 reads TGTGCCAGTGCATACAGGGCGGGGGGGCCCTACGAGCAGTACTTC. Protein product: CASAYRAGGPYEQYF.

The chain recombines TRBV25-1 with TRBJ1-5; weak D call: TRBD1 (5 bases). Trimming took 7 bases from V and 4 from J, leaving 11 bases between them. This CDR3 comprises 13 residues. The germline CDR1 and CDR2 sequences are MGHDK and SYGVNS. This CDR3 is CASKGVGNQPQHF. The CDR3 DNA reads as TGTGCCAGCAAAGGGGTGGGGAATCAGCCCCAGCATTTT.

This clonotype came up many times. In DNA form, the CDR3 reads TGCGCCAGCAGCCAAGGACTAGCGGGGCTCCAAGAGACCCAGTACTTC. Encoded protein: CASSQGLAGLQETQYF. The V call is TRBV4-3, the J call TRBJ2-5, with 11 positions matching TRBD2. The CDR3 sequence is 16 residues long. Germline values: CDR1 LGHNA, CDR2 YSLEER. The junction had 2 bases not matched to a gene; V was cut back by 1 base and J by 1 base.

The chain uses TRBV9 and TRBJ2-2; D gene unclear. Germline CDR1 and CDR2: SGDLS and YYNGEE. The CDR3 loop spans 15 amino acids. V was cut by 3 bases and J by 6 bases, with 15 bases left in between. CDR3 coding DNA: TGTGCCAGCAGCGCTCAAGCCCTCCTGCCCGGGGAGCTGTTTTTT. Translating it yields CASSAQALLPGELFF.

This chain joins TRBV5-6 and TRBJ2-1, with no clear D. The germline V gene encodes CDR1 SGHDT and CDR2 YYEEEE. The CDR3 is 15 residues long. V gave up 0 bases and J gave up 8 bases, with 15 bases separating them. CDR3 sequence: CASSLVGQRRDEQFF. The CDR3, as DNA: TGTGCCAGCAGCTTGGTGGGTCAGCGCCGGGATGAGCAGTTCTTC.

This clonotype occurred many times. The V call is TRBV5-6, the J call TRBJ2-1; no definite D call. V was trimmed by 1 base and J by 4 bases, leaving 6 bases between them. The CDR3 loop spans 13 amino acids. The germline V gene encodes CDR1 SGHDT and CDR2 YYEEEE. The CDR3 loop reads CASSLRRYNEQFF. As DNA, the CDR3 is TGTGCCAGCAGCTTGAGACGGTACAATGAGCAGTTCTTC. Drawing the rest from reference TRBV5-6 and TRBJ2-1, the complete variable domain is DAGVTQSPTHLIKTRGQQVTLRCSPKSGHDTVSWYQQALGQGPQFIFQYYEEEERQRGNFPDRFSGHQFPNYSSELNVNALLLGDSALYLCASSLRRYNEQFFGPGTRLTVL.

This chain uses TRBV3-1 with TRBJ2-7; possibly TRBD1 or TRBD2 for D (5 bases each). CDR1 and CDR2 (germline): LGHDT, YNNKEL (reference sequence). This CDR3 contains 18 residues. The V end lost 3 bases, the J end lost 1 base, and 22 bases lay between the germline ends. Here the CDR3 reads CASSHLPTGARRSYEQYF. CDR3 nucleotide sequence: TGTGCCAGCAGCCACCTCCCGACCGGGGCCAGAAGGTCCTACGAGCAGTACTTC.

V gene TRBV6-5 combines with J gene TRBJ2-7, with D perhaps TRBD1 (7 bases). The length of the CDR3 is 16 residues. Trimming shortened V by 1 base and J by 5 bases, and 18 bases separated the two germline ends. CDR1 is MNHEY and CDR2 is SVGAGI in the germline V gene. The DNA of the CDR3 is TGTGCCAGCAGTTACTACACGGGGGTAGGGGGCCACGAGCAGTACTTC. Its translation is CASSYYTGVGGHEQYF.

There are a few counts of this clonotype. The CDR3 bases are TGTGCCAGCAAACCGGACAGGGGGTTCTCACCCCTCCACTTT. This sequence encodes CASKPDRGFSPLHF. This chain uses TRBV2 with TRBJ1-6; 10 positions agree with TRBD1. The germline gives CDR1 SNHLY, CDR2 FYNNEI. With V trimmed by 7 bases and J by 10 bases, 7 bases remained unmatched. The CDR3 spans 14 residues.

This clonotype was counted only a few times. V is TRBV12-5 and J is TRBJ2-5; D gene unclear. Germline CDR1 LGHNT, CDR2 FRNRAP. The CDR3 covers 12 residues. The V gene lost 6 bases and the J gene lost 4 bases, with 9 bases spanning the gap. CDR3: CASGADGETQYF. The CDR3 nucleotides are TGTGCTAGTGGAGCAGATGGAGAGACCCAGTACTTC.

This clonotype was seen at least ten times. The chain has TRBV5-1 and TRBJ1-1; weak D call: TRBD1 (6 bases). V lost 1 base to trimming and J lost 4 bases, with 8 bases between them. Germline CDR1 reads SGHRS; CDR2 reads YFSETQ. The CDR3 totals 13 residues. This CDR3 reads CASSLTQGTEAFF. DNA for the CDR3: TGCGCCAGCAGCTTGACACAGGGCACTGAAGCTTTCTTT.

The chain employs TRBV7-8 and TRBJ2-3, with 12 nucleotides matching TRBD2. The CDR3 totals 17 residues. The ends lost 5 bases at V and 4 bases at J; junction bases unmatched: 10. Germline CDR1 reads SGHVS; CDR2 reads FQNEAQ. Written as DNA, the CDR3 is TGTGCCAGCAGCCCACGCCCCGGACTAGCGGGATCAGATACGCAGTATTTT. Translating gives CASSPRPGLAGSDTQYF. The full variable domain, rest sourced from reference TRBV7-8 and TRBJ2-3, is GAGVSQSPRYKVAKRGQDVALRCDPISGHVSLFWYQQALGQGPEFLTYFQNEAQLDKSGLPSDRFFAERPEGSVSTLKIQRTQQEDSAVYLCASSPRPGLAGSDTQYFGPGTRLTVL.

The chain carries TRBV3-1 and TRBJ2-7, with TRBD1 identical over 7 bases. In germline, CDR1 is LGHDT, CDR2 YNNKEL (reference sequence). V lost 2 bases and J lost 7; bases outside the gene matches: 11. The CDR3 is 15 residues long. Here the CDR3 DNA reads TGTGCCAGCAGCCAAAGCGGCCAGGGGGTGCGAGAGCAGTACTTC. Translating it yields CASSQSGQGVREQYF.

V gene TRBV4-3 combines with J gene TRBJ2-2, with D possibly being TRBD2 (5 bases). This CDR3 is built from 15 residues. V lost 1 base and J lost 3, with 9 bases in between. The germline CDR1 and CDR2 sequences are LGHNA and YSLEER. CDR3 in DNA: TGCGCCAGCAGCCAAGTCGACTACCACACCGGGGAGCTGTTTTTT. Residues: CASSQVDYHTGELFF.

The chain uses TRBV28 and TRBJ2-5; tentative D call: TRBD1 (6 bases). V was pared by 6 bases and J by 5 bases, with 22 bases between. Germline CDR1 MDHEN, CDR2 SYDVKM. There are 16 residues in the CDR3. For the CDR3, the DNA is TGTGCCAGCAGCCTCCTCGTGGGGGCTGGAAGGGAGACCCAGTACTTC. It yields the protein CASSLLVGAGRETQYF.